This T cell receptor beta chain was identified during a study of shared clonotypes between healthy human individuals. Overall study context: The donors, a couple of women and a few men, were aged 18 to 49.

V lost 0 bases and J lost 7; bases outside the gene matches: 6. This CDR3 has 15 residues. Germline CDR1 LNHNV, CDR2 YYDKDF (reference sequence). Study donors comprised healthy, HIV-negative adults devoid of recent acute infection or vaccination. The CD8 memory sample joined CD45RO+ cells and CCR7-negative CD45RA+ cells. Once extracted for a subset, genomic DNA was divided evenly among several immunoSEQ plates. The method was immunoSEQ multiplex PCR; TCRdb's version includes in-frame clones alone and lacks a portion of them. The sample has tens of thousands of clones, roughly three fifths seen once. What was sequenced was memory CD8+ T cells sorted from blood. The subset: CD45RO+ cells pooled with CCR7-negative TemRA cells. The sequence was obtained from a man aged 25 to 40 in good health. V gene TRBV15 combines with J gene TRBJ1-5; TRBD1 aligns across 7 bases. The CDR3, as DNA: TGTGCCACCAGCAGAGATCAGGGGGTCTCCCAGCCCCAGCATTTT. This encodes CATSRDQGVSQPQHF.